This T cell receptor beta chain derives from a study of cytomegalovirus exposure and HLA in healthy donors. Study observations and caveats: Across donors, presence/absence analyses took sequencing depth to be roughly uniform. Whilst most TCR sequences proved rare, a subset of public TCRs occurred across many donors. Immune exposure information comprised only CMV serostatus. As was reported, the HLA-A and HLA-B alleles of most subjects were accurately predicted from TCR beta sequences.

CDR3 length: 15 amino acids. Trimming removed 0 bases at V and 5 bases at J, with 14 bases between. Germline values: CDR1 SGHNT, CDR2 YYREEE (reference sequence). Both 60 Vbeta primers and 13 Jbeta primers went into the PCR. The protocol was immunoSEQ multiplex PCR, while the TCRdb copy is restricted to in-frame clones and leaves out a portion. The sample records over 120,000 clones, around 72% being singletons. In this sample, this clone turned up a few times. Its antigen is unidentified. The chain uses TRBV5-4 and TRBJ1-2, with D perhaps TRBD1 (5 bases). Sequenced input: PBMCs. The receptor was isolated from a young man in good health and CMV-seropositive. The CDR3 sequence is CASSLDRGILYGYTF. The CDR3 nucleotides are TGTGCCAGCAGCTTGGACCGGGGGATTTTATATGGCTACACCTTC.